A selection of T cell receptor beta chains follows, all from one sample in a study of T cell responses to AZD1222 COVID-19 vaccine. Produced via immunoSEQ multiplex PCR; TCRdb's table is partial and in-frame only. The table lists roughly 97,000 clones, more than 75% of them singletons. Sequenced here: peripheral blood, sampled 28 days after the second dose of the MenACWY control vaccine. Receptors were obtained from an adult who received the MenACWY meningococcal vaccine as a control. Each CDR3 is given with its conserved first and last residue. D genes are given only for firm matches. Only part of the rows carry a size: once, few, many, or a class if the clone is expanded.

j_gene	abundance	d_gene	v_gene	CDR3nt	CDR3aa
TRBJ2-7	NA	NA	TRBV28	TGTGCCAGCAGTTTCCTGACTAGTGGCTCCTACGAGCAGTACTTC	CASSFLTSGSYEQYF
TRBJ2-7	NA	NA	TRBV5-4	TGTGCCAGCAGCCCCCAGGGGCGGTCCTACGAGCAGTACTTC	CASSPQGRSYEQYF
TRBJ2-1	NA	TRBD2	TRBV10-2	TGCGCCAGCAAACGGGGGGGTTCCTACAATGAGCAGTTCTTC	CASKRGGSYNEQFF
TRBJ1-3	NA	NA	TRBV4-1	TGCGCCAGCAGCCCACCGCCTGGAAACACCATATATTTT	CASSPPPGNTIYF
TRBJ1-5	NA	TRBD1	TRBV24-1	TGTGCCACCCAAGGACAGGGTTATCAGCCCCAGCATTTT	CATQGQGYQPQHF
TRBJ1-2	NA	NA	TRBV6-1	TGTGCCAGCAGTTCCGGGCCCCGGACAACGGGCTACACCTTC	CASSSGPRTTGYTF
TRBJ2-1	NA	NA	TRBV5-5	TGTGCCAGCAGCTTGGAAGGGGCCTCCTACAATGAGCAGTTCTTC	CASSLEGASYNEQFF
TRBJ2-7	NA	TRBD1	TRBV29-1	TGCAGCGATTCAACCGGGACAGGGACCTACGAGCAGTACTTC	CSDSTGTGTYEQYF
TRBJ2-5	NA	TRBD2	TRBV3-1/TRBV3-2	TGTGCCAGCAGCCAAATTCCCGGGACTATCCAAGAGACCCAGTACTTC	CASSQIPGTIQETQYF
TRBJ2-5	NA	NA	TRBV5-1	TGCGCCAGCAGCTCCGGACAGAGACGAGGGGGAGAGACCCAGTACTTC	CASSSGQRRGGETQYF
TRBJ2-7	once	TRBD1	TRBV28	TGTGCCAGCAGTTTCAGGGGGAAAAGCTCCTACGAGCAGTACTTC	CASSFRGKSSYEQYF
TRBJ1-2	NA	NA	TRBV6-8	TGTGCCAGCAGTTACGGTTCCGTCCACAGAAATAACTATGGCTACACCTTC	CASSYGSVHRNNYGYTF
TRBJ2-7	NA	TRBD2	TRBV6-7	TGTGCCAGCAGTTCCAGCGGGGGGCCCGAGAGGGGTGAGCAGTACTTC	CASSSSGGPERGEQYF
TRBJ1-6	NA	NA	TRBV7-3	TGTGCCAGCAGCGTCAACAGGGATAATTCACCCCTCCACTTT	CASSVNRDNSPLHF
TRBJ2-5	NA	NA	TRBV2	TGTGCCAGCAGTGAAGAATCTCAGGAGACCCAGTACTTC	CASSEESQETQYF
TRBJ1-6	NA	NA	TRBV27	TGTGCCAGCAGCTGGCTGTTCAGGGATGTGGCCGGGAATTCACCCCTCCACTTT	CASSWLFRDVAGNSPLHF
TRBJ2-2	NA	NA	TRBV19	TGTGCCAGTAGGGCCCGGGAGAACACCGGGGAGCTGTTTTTT	CASRARENTGELFF
TRBJ2-5	NA	TRBD2	TRBV11-2	TGTGCCAGCAGCCCGTGGGGGACTAGCGGTGTGGAGACCCAGTACTTC	CASSPWGTSGVETQYF
TRBJ1-1	NA	TRBD1	TRBV27	TGTGCCAGCAGTCGTGCCGGGACAGTACTGAACACTGAAGCTTTCTTT	CASSRAGTVLNTEAFF
TRBJ1-6	NA	NA	TRBV5-1	TGCGCCAGCAGCTTGGGGATAGGAGCGGGGCGGGATTCACCCCTCCACTTT	CASSLGIGAGRDSPLHF
TRBJ2-1	NA	TRBD1	TRBV18	TGTGCCAGCTCCCCCCAAGGACAGGTCGGCAATGAGCAGTTCTTC	CASSPQGQVGNEQFF
TRBJ2-5	NA	TRBD2	TRBV2	TGTGCCAGCATTAGTCAGGGACTAGGTCAAGAGACCCAGTACTTC	CASISQGLGQETQYF
TRBJ1-2	NA	NA	TRBV19	TGTGCCAGTAGCTTAACAGAGTCCTATGGCTACACCTTC	CASSLTESYGYTF
TRBJ2-1	NA	NA	TRBV7-8	TGTGCCAGCAGCTACCTTGGAAGCTCCTACAATGAGCAGTTCTTC	CASSYLGSSYNEQFF
TRBJ1-6	NA	TRBD1	TRBV6-5	TGTGCCAGCAGGAGGACAGGGGTTAATTCACCCCTCCACTTT	CASRRTGVNSPLHF
TRBJ1-2	once	TRBD1	TRBV7-8	TGTGCCAGCAGCTTAGTAGGTGGGCAGGGGGCGCATTCTGGCTACACCTTC	CASSLVGGQGAHSGYTF
TRBJ1-2	NA	NA	TRBV21-1	TGTGCCAGCAGCAATTTTAGGGGTTCCTATGGCTACACCTTC	CASSNFRGSYGYTF
TRBJ1-5	NA	TRBD1	TRBV4-3	TGCGCCAGCCCCCCGGGACAGGGCGATAGACCGAGCCAAGTACAGCCCCAGCATTTT	CASPPGQGDRPSQVQPQHF
TRBJ2-1	NA	TRBD2	TRBV6-2/TRBV6-3	TGTGCCAGCAGCCTAGCGGGGGGGCCTAATGAGCAGTTCTTC	CASSLAGGPNEQFF
TRBJ1-2	NA	TRBD1	TRBV18	TGTGCCAGCTCACCATCCGGGACAGAGCTATATGGCTACACCTTC	CASSPSGTELYGYTF
TRBJ1-2	once	NA	TRBV27	TGTGCCAGCAGTTTATCCGGGAACTATGGCTACACCTTC	CASSLSGNYGYTF
TRBJ2-7	NA	NA	TRBV27	TGTGCCAGCAGTTTCCCGGGACAACTTTACGAGCAGTACTTC	CASSFPGQLYEQYF
TRBJ2-3	NA	TRBD2	TRBV6-2/TRBV6-3	TGTGCCAGCAGTTCCCCCTGGACTAGCGGAATCACAGATACGCAGTATTTT	CASSSPWTSGITDTQYF
TRBJ2-5	NA	TRBD2	TRBV29-1	TGCAGCGTTGAACCCTTTAGCGGGGAGACTCAAGAGACCCAGTACTTC	CSVEPFSGETQETQYF
TRBJ2-7	NA	TRBD2	TRBV19	TGTGCCAGTAGTGGGGGAGGGTCCCTACGTCTATCCTACGAGCAGTACTTC	CASSGGGSLRLSYEQYF
TRBJ2-7	NA	NA	TRBV21-1	TGTGCCAGCAGCAAAGTCTGGGGACAGGTAATCTACGAGCAGTACTTC	CASSKVWGQVIYEQYF
TRBJ1-5	NA	TRBD1	TRBV5-8	TGTGCCAGCAGCTATGGGTGGGACAGGGGCTATAGCAATCAGCCCCAGCATTTT	CASSYGWDRGYSNQPQHF
TRBJ2-5	once	TRBD2	TRBV4-3	TGCGCCAGCAGCCAAGATCTCGGGCTAGCGGTAGAGACCCAGTACTTC	CASSQDLGLAVETQYF
TRBJ1-1	NA	NA	TRBV4-3	TGCGCCAGCAGCCAAGATTATCCCCAGGCTGAAGCTTTCTTT	CASSQDYPQAEAFF